This TCR beta chain was identified in a study of cytomegalovirus exposure and HLA in healthy donors (dated by TCRdb to 2016 to 2017). Concerning the study at large: According to an earlier analysis of 550 to 750 of the donors, some 180 million T cells yielded 120 million or so unique TCR beta sequences and 276 Gb of sequence data. An early release covering more than 500 HLA-typed donors comprised about 300 gigabases of sequencing data and around 86 million unique TCR sequences. Of the approximately 400 genotyped donors, approximately 82% fell in the genetic ancestry cluster associated with self-reported Caucasian donors. The aim of the study was to test whether cataloging public T cell receptors could identify signatures of past pathogen exposure. The T cell repertoires of some 700 subjects were profiled by immunosequencing and related to cytomegalovirus serostatus. In addition to the first cohort of about 650 subjects, a separate validation cohort of approximately 120 different subjects was used. To predict cytomegalovirus infection status, the study combined high-throughput TCR immunosequencing, statistical association of individual TCRs with disease status, and machine learning. To study patterns of TCR occurrence, a later analysis re-analyzed previously published TCR beta repertoires from 500 to 850 donors and added high-resolution HLA genotyping. In the later analysis, no new phenotypic data were used to find candidate immune exposures; instead, reliance was placed on TCR beta sequences and their occurrence across donors. An earlier analysis of fewer than 750 of the donors used high-throughput TCR beta sequencing to judge whether each TCR beta V gene segment behaved as functional or pseudogenic. Donor age, sex, ethnicity and CMV serostatus were collected together with the repertoire data. A later genetic analysis took genome-wide SNP genotypes for about three fifths of the 666 donors and used that subset as a discovery cohort. All discovery cohort repertoires had been generated on a single sequencing platform. Class I and class II HLA loci were covered by the typing at four-digit resolution. Typing coverage differed by locus: A, B, C, DRB1 and DQB1 were typed in roughly 620-640 donors, DQA1 in about 560, DPA1 in 600 to 610, and DPB1 in 400 to 490. Four or five DR-DQ haplotypes were treated as single units for association and clustering because of strong linkage in the cohort. Across 300 to 500 genotyped donors of the cohort, an average of approximately 240,000 unique TCR beta nucleotide sequences per donor were sequenced, and about a sixth of those sequences were non-productive. Here is what the overall study found, with its caveats: Compared with equally common non-associated chains, HLA-associated TCR beta chains in a later analysis were more clonally expanded and had lower generation probabilities. Because counts were too low, about 17 rarely observed V segments, including chromosome 9 orphons, were excluded from the earlier analysis of a few hundred of the donors. A later genetic analysis reported fewer N-insertions in productive TCRs among donors in an Asian-associated ancestry cluster than the roughly 700-donor mean. Sequencing depth was assumed to be roughly uniform across donors in the presence/absence analyses, though that assumption may not hold. A later analysis found that most CMV-associated TCR beta chains appeared HLA-restricted, with HLA associations seemingly driven largely by CMV exposure. The sequencing pipeline was judged likely to have produced a cluster of highly shared sequence variants as a technical artifact. The classifier was reported to diagnose cytomegalovirus status with high specificity and sensitivity in both the original cohort and the validation cohort. In an earlier analysis of around 600 of the donors, most TCR beta V segments were observed in productive rearrangements about 87% or about 30% of the time, broadly matching IMGT annotations. When HLA alleles, especially DR and DQ, strongly co-occurred, attributing TCR associations to individual alleles was difficult. V-gene and J-gene trimming of TCR beta chains was associated with a missense DCLRE1C variant in a later genetic analysis, and the association was replicated in an independent cohort. In vitro tests confirmed that a few of the cytomegalovirus-associated TCR beta chains recognize cytomegalovirus antigens. Some IMGT-functional V segments, including TRBV6-2 and TRBV6-3, could not be distinguished by the 87-base-pair reads and were therefore excluded. The study listed 164 TCR beta chains as associated with cytomegalovirus. In a later analysis, several top co-occurrence clusters were reported to appear linked to parvovirus B19, influenza, CMV and Epstein-Barr virus. Only TCR beta chains were sequenced in this cohort, and the absence of alpha or paired-chain data limited detectable features. A further reported finding was that TCR beta sequences accurately predicted the HLA-A and HLA-B alleles for most subjects in the first cohort. In a later analysis, 15,000 to 20,000 TCR beta sequences were associated with specific HLA alleles at a false discovery rate of 0.05. According to a later analysis, TCR association rates differed among HLA loci, with DRB1 alleles showing the most associated TCRs and HLA-C alleles showing the fewest. CMV serostatus was the only immune exposure information available for the cohort. Because HLA typing was unavailable for some donors at each locus, only the typed subset was used in association tests. Most TCR sequences were observed very rarely across donors, whereas some public TCRs were present in many individuals. Correlated functional status among segregating V segments might be attributable to linkage disequilibrium, but an unknown experimental factor could not be ruled out. The authors suggested that the approach could potentially be generalized to other disease states and immunological phenotypes.

The cohort was made up of 500 to 800 healthy bone marrow donors. At the time of sampling, every cohort member was nominally healthy, though immune exposures that went unrecorded were likely present. The donor tested CMV seronegative and was one of the 352 seronegative cohort members. Every donor gave a peripheral blood sample, and the peripheral blood mononuclear cells from that sample were used for TCR beta sequencing. Genomic DNA was extracted from the blood cell samples with the Qiagen DNeasy Blood Extraction Kit. Including cysteine and phenylalanine, the CDR3 has 13 amino acids. The only DNA kept is the CDR3, 39 bases in frame from the first base. Cut back by 3 bases and 0 bases, the V and J ends lie 6 bases apart. The germline V gene encodes CDR1 GTSNPN and CDR2 SVGIG (reference sequence). Libraries were prepared through the immunoSEQ multiplex PCR assay. The multiplex PCR relied on a mix of 60 forward primers for TCR Vbeta segments and 13 reverse primers for TCR Jbeta segments. The CDR3 region of rearranged TCR beta genes was amplified from genomic DNA by a multiplex PCR assay. Amplified TCR beta libraries were sequenced as 87-base-pair reads on the Illumina HiSeq System. The study's own analysis went as follows. Across the roughly 600 repertoires, a later analysis counted some 80 million unique TCR beta chains, 9.5 million to 12 million of which were shared by at least two donors. A nearest-neighbor algorithm error-corrected the raw reads and collapsed the reads into unique sequences, merging closely related sequences to remove PCR and sequencing errors. CDR3 sequences were aligned to IMGT reference sequences to assign V, D and J gene segments. For a sequence to be retained, a match of at least six nucleotides to both a V gene segment and a J gene segment was required. Rearrangements were classified as productive when the CDR3 lacked stop codons and remained in frame with V and J, and all other rearrangements were classified as non-productive. Following IMGT convention, CDR3 was defined as the stretch from the second conserved V-encoded cysteine up to the conserved J-encoded phenylalanine. In an earlier analysis of approximately 500 of the donors, sequences lacking an unambiguous match to a single V gene segment were excluded. In an earlier analysis of roughly 600 of the donors, a V segment was called functional when productive rearrangements were above 56.7%, and segregating when the standard deviation between donors exceeded 5%. A statistical classification framework was built to diagnose cytomegalovirus status from the catalog of TCR beta chain sequences. A later analysis assigned V and J genes by comparing TCR nucleotide sequences with IMGT/GENE-DB human TR gene sequences. A later analysis assigned CDR3 sequences and most-parsimonious VDJ recombination scenarios with the TCRdist pipeline. A later analysis defined each TCR beta chain by its CDR3 amino acid sequence plus V-gene family, and excluded reads lacking a unique V-gene family. As a way to deal with suspected cross-contamination and a sequencing artifact, a later analysis dropped 592 nucleotide sequences that were highly shared and had low generation probability. For each public chain, a later analysis derived a clonal expansion index from normalized ranks of inferred template counts within each repertoire. In a later analysis, generation probabilities were computed using a VDJ recombination model fitted to out-of-frame rearrangements, and the results were checked against IGoR. A later analysis scored TCR-TCR, TCR-HLA and TCR-CMV co-occurrence with hypergeometric tests, applying a repertoire-size bias correction to TCR pairs. A later analysis estimated false discovery rates by permuting HLA or CMV assignments 20 times. In a later analysis, co-occurring TCRs were grouped with DBSCAN, and TCRdist sequence similarity was added when clustering was performed within HLA-allele-positive subsets. Repertoires with fewer than 30,000 or more than 120,000 public chains, plus five repertoires with anomalous nucleotide sharing, were excluded from co-occurrence clustering. Drawn from immuneACCESS, this table holds only the in-frame rearrangements with V and J called that TCRdb kept. Clones are partly lost; checked studies trace under half to an unresolved V gene and leave the rest unexplained. The DNA gave D and trimming, while V, J and clone size come from that table. The sample table gives about 160,000 clones. 1% to 1.5% of the sample is in the top ten clones.

To note about this clone: Its antigen remains unidentified.

Source material: PBMCs. The clonotype comes from a woman aged 60 to 75 in good health and CMV-seronegative. The sequence links TRBV30 to TRBJ1-3, with an unclear D gene assignment. CDR3 sequence: CAWSSNSGNTIYF. The sequence in DNA is TGTGCCTGGAGCAGTAACTCTGGAAACACCATATATTTT.